The sequence of this TCR beta chain was determined in a study of identical twins. Study conclusions and caveats: Twin pairs' shared out-of-frame alpha sequences were enriched in low generation probability.

TCRdb processed the 5' RACE reads anew with MiXCR; each CDR3 protein has one entry. This sample has approximately 700,000 distinct CDR3 sequences, with around a sixth found just once. As concerns this clonotype: What it binds is not known.

Germline V gives CDR1 SNHLY, CDR2 FYNNEI. This CDR3 region has 14 residues. Trimming left V 8 bases short and J 1 base short, with 13 bases between. In addition, the sample was reused for a study of T cells expressing NK-cell markers. That study reports: In four donors, dominant clonotypes made up about 25-60.1% of CD3+CD56-NKG2C+ cells.

This sequence joins TRBV2 and TRBJ2-3; D tentatively reads TRBD1 or TRBD2 (5 bases each). Sequenced sample: PBMCs. The TCR was taken from a woman between 18 and 30 years old in good health. Here the CDR3 DNA reads TGTGCCAGCCTTTACGGGGCGGGCACAGATACGCAGTATTTT. Residues: CASLYGAGTDTQYF.